This TCR beta chain was obtained from a study of CD8 T cells in Susac syndrome. For this clonotype: What it recognizes is unknown.

This CDR3 is 15 amino acids long. The V and J ends lost 7 bases and 0 bases respectively, with 18 bases between them. Germline CDR1 reads DFQATT; CDR2 reads SNEGSKA (reference sequence). Random hexamers served to reverse transcribe roughly 0.5 to 1 ug RNA. Via MiXCR, TCRdb re-called the immunoSEQ multiplex PCR reads, giving one row per CDR3 protein. The sample carries about 200,000 distinct CDR3 sequences, 90% to 95% recorded once. Overall study findings and caveats: It was acknowledged in the study that the number of individuals who were included in its TCR sequencing and HLA analysis was relatively small.

Both CD4+ and CD8+ T cells were negatively isolated, and TEMRA cells underwent FACS enrichment. The specimen was CD4+ T cells from PBMCs. The rearrangement links TRBV20-1 to TRBJ2-5; tentative D call: TRBD2 (5 bases). The sequence was collected from a human donor with multiple sclerosis. CDR3 loop: CSGSNQRWYQETQYF. The CDR3 bases are TGCAGTGGGTCCAATCAGCGGTGGTACCAAGAGACCCAGTACTTC.